This TCR beta chain was identified in a study of blood T cell repertoires in COVID-19. Study information: Both acute and convalescent COVID-19 samples were obtained from the United States, Italy and Spain. Nucleic acid was either cDNA or gDNA, and it came from T cells, B-cell-depleted T cells, or PBMCs.

Original processing methods: For nucleated cells, counts were estimated from reference gene primer amplification. The repertoire was sequenced with immunoSEQ multiplex PCR; TCRdb's copy has only in-frame clones and lacks some. That table supplies the V and J calls and clone size; D and trimming were determined from the DNA. The data contain roughly 100,000 clones, approximately 88% of them singletons. The germline gives CDR1 LGHDT, CDR2 YNNKEL (reference sequence). The length of the CDR3 is 16 residues. Trimming left V 3 bases short and J 0 bases short, with 12 bases between. This TCR was recovered from a woman aged 55 to 70 with acute or convalescent COVID-19. The sequencing input was peripheral blood. J is TRBJ1-3 and V is TRBV3-1 (or the pseudogene TRBV3-2); TRBD1 might be the D (5 bases). CDR3 sequence reads: CASSQSSGVSGNTIYF. CDR3 sequence (DNA): TGTGCCAGCAGCCAGAGTTCGGGGGTCTCTGGAAACACCATATATTTT.